The 20 T cell receptor beta chains listed next were all sequenced from one sample in a study of cytomegalovirus exposure and HLA in healthy donors. The PCR was carried out with 60 Vbeta primers and 13 Jbeta primers. Produced via immunoSEQ multiplex PCR; TCRdb's table is partial and in-frame only. The table has 150,000 to 200,000 clones, approximately 81% seen once; the top ten hold 1% to 1.5%. Sequencing input: PBMCs. The receptors were gathered from a man in his forties or fifties in good health and CMV-seropositive.

The chain combines TRBV7-2 with TRBJ2-4; weak D call: TRBD1 (6 bases). Trimming removed 5 bases from V and 5 bases from J, with 16 bases in between. This CDR3 spans 15 amino acids. CDR1 SGHTA and CDR2 FQGNSA come from the germline V gene. The CDR3: CASSITGLRENIQYF. The CDR3 region has the DNA TGTGCCAGCAGCATTACAGGGTTGAGGGAAAACATTCAGTACTTC. Filled out from reference TRBV7-2 and TRBJ2-4, the complete variable domain reads GAGVSQSPSNKVTEKGKDVELRCDPISGHTALYWYRQSLGQGLEFLIYFQGNSAPDKSGLPSDRFSAERTGGSVSTLTIQRTQQEDSAVYLCASSITGLRENIQYFGAGTRLSVL.

The chain joins TRBV18 to TRBJ1-2, with D perhaps matching TRBD1 (6 bases). The germline V gene has CDR1 KGHSH and CDR2 LQKENI. The CDR3 contains 14 residues. V lost 10 bases to trimming and J lost 0 bases, with 15 bases between them. The CDR3 sequence is CATRPGQTNYGYTF. CDR3 DNA: TGTGCCACCCGTCCGGGACAAACTAACTATGGCTACACCTTC. Together with reference TRBV18 and TRBJ1-2, the CDR3 gives the full variable domain: NAGVMQNPRHLVRRRGQEARLRCSPMKGHSHVYWYRQLPEEGLKFMVYLQKENIIDESGMPKERFSAEFPKEGPSILRIQQVVRGDSAAYFCATRPGQTNYGYTFGSGTRLTVV.

This clone has just a few counts. The CDR3 region has the DNA TGTGCCAGCAGCAACTGGGGGACTAGCGGGATCTCCAACGAGCAGTACTTC. It is translated as CASSNWGTSGISNEQYF. J is TRBJ2-7 and V is TRBV21-1; the tabulated D call, TRBD2, remains unverified against the DNA. TRBV21-1 is reported as a pseudogene. This CDR3 is 17 amino acids long.

The gene calls are TRBV28 and TRBJ1-2; no clear D. V was cut by 6 bases and J by 4 bases, with 9 bases left in between. CDR3 length: 12 amino acids. CDR1 is MDHEN, CDR2 SYDVKM, per germline. CDR3: CASSPISYGYTF. CDR3 in DNA: TGTGCCAGCAGCCCAATTTCCTATGGCTACACCTTC.

The V and J genes are TRBV9 and TRBJ2-1; 11 bases fit TRBD2. The CDR3 has 15 residues. Germline V gives CDR1 SGDLS, CDR2 YYNGEE. V gave up 0 bases and J gave up 5 bases; unmatched junction bases: 1. The CDR3 region is CASSVASGGNNEQFF. In nucleotides, the CDR3 is TGTGCCAGCAGCGTAGCTAGCGGGGGGAACAATGAGCAGTTCTTC. The variable domain in full, with the rest retrieved from reference TRBV9 and TRBJ2-1, is DSGVTQTPKHLITATGQRVTLRCSPRSGDLSVYWYQQSLDQGLQFLIQYYNGEERAKGNILERFSAQQFPDLHSELNLSSLELGDSALYFCASSVASGGNNEQFFGPGTRLTVL.

A single count supports this clone. The V gene is TRBV19, the J gene TRBJ1-1; tentatively, D is TRBD1 (5 bases). Trimming took 6 bases from V and 6 from J, leaving 17 bases between them. The CDR3 is 14 amino acids. Germline V lookup: CDR1 LNHDA, CDR2 SQIVND (reference sequence). The CDR3, as DNA: TGTGCCAGTAGCCCAAGTCGGGGGATGGCTGAAGCTTTCTTT. This gives the protein CASSPSRGMAEAFF.

This clone was picked up a small number of times. The chain employs TRBV10-3 and TRBJ2-7, with D unclear. The CDR3 loop spans 13 amino acids. V gave up 4 bases and J gave up 0 bases, with 7 bases separating them. Per the germline V gene, CDR1 is ENHRY and CDR2 is SYGVKD. This CDR3 reads CAISGSLSYEQYF. DNA of the CDR3: TGTGCCATCAGTGGTAGTCTCTCCTACGAGCAGTACTTC.

The V and J genes are TRBV11-2 and TRBJ2-7; the D gene is possibly TRBD1 (6 bases). Germline loops: CDR1 SGHAT, CDR2 FQNNGV. V was shortened by 4 bases and J by 2 bases, with 15 bases between the two germline ends. The CDR3 is 15 amino acids. The CDR3 loop is CASSSYRERAYEQYF. As DNA, the CDR3 is TGTGCCAGCAGCTCCTACAGGGAACGGGCCTACGAGCAGTACTTC.

J is TRBJ2-5 and V is TRBV5-1; TRBD2 matches 13 bases. Trimming removed 6 bases from V and 4 bases from J; junction bases left unmatched: 15. CDR3 length equals 18 residues. Germline V gene lookup returns CDR1 SGHRS and CDR2 YFSETQ. The chain's CDR3 is CASTRRGFRLAGGETQYF. DNA of the CDR3: TGCGCCAGCACCAGAAGGGGATTCCGACTAGCGGGAGGAGAGACCCAGTACTTC.

The chain carries TRBV25-1 and TRBJ2-7; D gene unclear. Germline CDR1 is MGHDK and CDR2 is SYGVNS. V lost 4 bases and J 2 bases, leaving 9 bases between the germline ends. The CDR3 is made up of 13 amino acids. CDR3 nucleotides: TGTGCCAGCAGTGCACAGAAAGCCTACGAGCAGTACTTC. Translation: CASSAQKAYEQYF.

This clone was detected a few times. CDR3 nucleotides: TGTGCCAGCTCACCGGCCCCCTTTTCTGGAACTAATGAAAAACTGTTTTTT. Its translation is CASSPAPFSGTNEKLFF. The J gene is TRBJ1-4, the V gene TRBV18; D uncertain. This CDR3 has 17 residues. Between the trimmed V and J ends, which lost 3 bases and 1 base, there was a span of 15 bases. Germline loops: CDR1 KGHSH, CDR2 LQKENI.

This clone has a count of ten or more. The chain uses TRBV6-5 and TRBJ1-2, with TRBD1 as a possible D gene (5 bases). CDR3 length equals 15 residues. Germline-derived CDR1 and CDR2 are MNHEY and SVGAGI. The germline V and J ends were trimmed by 6 bases and 5 bases, with 19 bases remaining between them. The CDR3 coding sequence is TGTGCCAGCAGCAGGTCGGCACAGGAGGGGTATGGCTACACCTTC. Residues: CASSRSAQEGYGYTF.

The chain recombines TRBV18 with TRBJ1-1, with D possibly matching TRBD1 (6 bases). Germline lookup yields CDR1 KGHSH and CDR2 LQKENI. The germline V and J ends were trimmed by 4 bases and 1 base, with 19 bases remaining between them. The CDR3 runs to 17 residues. CDR3 sequence: CASSLTDRLEGNTEAFF. CDR3 coding DNA: TGTGCCAGCTCACTCACCGACAGGCTCGAAGGGAACACTGAAGCTTTCTTT.

The chain is built from TRBV9 and TRBJ1-5; no clear D. V dropped 0 bases and J dropped 4 bases, with 5 bases sitting between them. The germline V gene encodes CDR1 SGDLS and CDR2 YYNGEE. The CDR3 has 13 amino acids. Here the CDR3 reads CASSVGENQPQHF. The CDR3 DNA sequence: TGTGCCAGCAGCGTAGGGGAGAATCAGCCCCAGCATTTT. The whole variable domain, filled in from reference TRBV9 and TRBJ1-5, reads DSGVTQTPKHLITATGQRVTLRCSPRSGDLSVYWYQQSLDQGLQFLIQYYNGEERAKGNILERFSAQQFPDLHSELNLSSLELGDSALYFCASSVGENQPQHFGDGTRLSIL.

The chain has TRBV19 and TRBJ1-2; 7 nucleotides match TRBD1. The V gene end was trimmed by 4 bases and the J gene end by 6 bases; junction bases not matched to a gene: 8. This CDR3 is built from 14 residues. Per germline, CDR1 LNHDA and CDR2 SQIVND (reference sequence). CDR3: CASSRSDRINGYTF. CDR3 DNA: TGTGCCAGTAGTAGGTCGGACAGGATCAATGGCTACACCTTC.

The chain carries TRBV30 and TRBJ2-7; no clear D gene. This CDR3 comprises 12 residues. Germline values: CDR1 GTSNPN, CDR2 SVGIG (reference sequence). The V end was cut by 1 base, the J end by 3 bases, with 7 bases between. CDR3 in amino acids: CAWSENSYEQYF. DNA for the CDR3: TGTGCCTGGAGTGAGAACAGCTACGAGCAGTACTTC.

The chain recombines TRBV7-8 with TRBJ1-5; a weak D match, TRBD1 (6 bases). The CDR3 sequence is 14 residues long. The germline CDR1 and CDR2 sequences are SGHVS and FQNEAQ. Trimming took 5 bases from V and 1 from J, leaving 9 bases between them. For the CDR3, the DNA is TGTGCCAGCAGCCAGGACAGAAGCAATCAGCCCCAGCATTTT. It codes for CASSQDRSNQPQHF.

Only a few counts were recorded for this clone. This chain links TRBV7-2 with TRBJ1-6, with D unresolved. Germline V gene lookup returns CDR1 SGHTA and CDR2 FQGNSA. The CDR3 has 16 residues. Trimming took off 5 bases at V and 0 bases at J, with 11 bases between the two ends. Here the CDR3 reads CASSPRLSSYNSPLHF. The CDR3 bases are TGTGCCAGCAGCCCTCGACTGAGCTCCTATAATTCACCCCTCCACTTT.

The gene calls are TRBV2 and TRBJ1-5; no firm D call. Trimming took off 3 bases at V and 8 bases at J, with 11 bases between the two ends. The CDR3 has 13 residues. The germline CDR1 and CDR2 sequences are SNHLY and FYNNEI. CDR3 loop: CASSDVLQEPQHF. CDR3 DNA: TGTGCCAGCAGTGATGTTTTGCAGGAGCCCCAGCATTTT.

V and J are TRBV5-5 and TRBJ2-7; 8 bases map to TRBD2. CDR3 size: 15 residues. J was trimmed by 6 bases and V by 0 bases; bases with no gene match: 8. Germline V gene data show CDR1 as SGHKS and CDR2 as YYEKEE (reference sequence). CDR3 DNA: TGTGCCAGCAGCTTGGGATTTGGACTAGCCGGCGAGCAGTACTTC. Translated, it gives CASSLGFGLAGEQYF. Combining the CDR3 with reference TRBV5-5 and TRBJ2-7 gives the whole variable domain DAGVTQSPTHLIKTRGQQVTLRCSPISGHKSVSWYQQVLGQGPQFIFQYYEKEERGRGNFPDRFSARQFPNYSSELNVNALLLGDSALYLCASSLGFGLAGEQYFGPGTRLTVT.